Only a few counts were recorded for the clone carrying this TCR beta chain. This sample was taken from a study of blood T cells in healthy people across ages. This CDR3 is built from 15 residues. Then a second PCR, running roughly 7 to 11 cycles, was carried out with a sample-barcoded 5' primer and a J-beta primer mix. TCRdb reanalysed the 5' RACE reads using MiXCR and keeps one entry per CDR3 protein. The repertoire has more than 650,000 distinct CDR3 sequences, around a quarter of them found once; the top ten carry 2.5% to 3.5%. These data were also reused for a study on T cells of mothers and their children.

Source material: blood. The receptor was derived from a boy aged 5-17 years in good health. The chain combines TRBV12-3 or TRBV12-4 with TRBJ2-5; the match to TRBD1 covers 9 bases. The tail of the sequence fits TRBJ2-1 better, so the J call may be wrong. In nucleotides, the CDR3 is TGTGCCAGCACCCAAGGACCGGGACAGGGAGGCGAGCAGTTCTTC. It translates to CASTQGPGQGGEQFF.